This T cell receptor beta chain was documented in a study of blood T cell repertoires in COVID-19 (dated by TCRdb to the early 2020s). Describing the broader study: The collaborator samples originated in the United States, Italy and Spain and spanned the acute and convalescent phases of COVID-19. The material from the prospective study consisted of cDNA or gDNA derived from T cells, B-cell-depleted T cells, or PBMCs. Deeply sampled blood TCRbeta repertoires from subjects exposed to, actively infected with, or recovered from COVID-19 were included in the dataset. A freely available public database, intended as a resource for researchers studying the immune response to SARS-CoV-2, is where the repertoires were released. Samples were obtained from the ongoing ImmuneRACE study (first 160 participants) and from 1,000 to 1,500 subjects provided by 6 global collaborators. The sample metadata nearly always contained a de-identified subject ID, COVID-19 status, age in years and sex. HLA class I and class II types, where available, came from metadata supplied by the sample provider rather than from assay-based typing. Beyond this particular receptor, the publication reports: Clinical and demographic metadata were provided uncurated, with the amount varying by source and participant.

Whole blood was collected in K2EDTA tubes by collaborating institutions according to the institutions' own protocols. For TCRbeta analysis, collaborator samples were shipped as frozen whole blood, as isolated PBMCs, or as DNA extracted from either sample type. TCRbeta CDR3 regions were amplified from genomic DNA using the immunoSEQ Assay, a bias-controlled multiplex PCR. As for the original processing: The number of nucleated cells in each sample was estimated from the amplification of reference gene primers within the assay. To quantify the absolute abundance of each unique TCRbeta CDR3 rearrangement, sequence reads were collapsed and filtered. For each sample, productive Simpson clonality was calculated by taking the square root of Simpson's diversity index across productive rearrangements. TCRdb obtained this table from immuneACCESS and retained in-frame rearrangements with V and J assigned. These tables miss some clones; where compared with another copy, unresolved V genes account for less than half of the shortfall, and the remainder is unexplained. Clonal size and the V and J genes are those of that table, whereas D and trimming came from the DNA. This sample lists about 150,000 clones; more than 85% were detected once. About 2.4% of the sample goes to the ten largest clones.

In the case of this clone: Its antigen is currently not known. The record has no base qualities; no much larger clone is one base away.

There are 16 amino acids in the CDR3, from cysteine to phenylalanine inclusive. Of all the DNA, just the CDR3 is kept, 48 bases in frame from base 1. V is reduced by 8 bases and J by 0 bases, leaving a spacing of 17 bases between them. Per the germline V gene, SNHLY is the CDR1 and FYNNEI is the CDR2. The chain employs TRBV2 and TRBJ2-4; 6 matching bases give a weak D call of TRBD1. Material for sequencing was peripheral blood. This clonotype was sampled from a woman between 70 and 85 years old with acute or convalescent COVID-19. The CDR3 here reads CASGRDMGLAKNIQYF. The DNA reads as follows: TGTGCCAGCGGAAGGGACATGGGTCTAGCCAAAAACATTCAGTACTTC.